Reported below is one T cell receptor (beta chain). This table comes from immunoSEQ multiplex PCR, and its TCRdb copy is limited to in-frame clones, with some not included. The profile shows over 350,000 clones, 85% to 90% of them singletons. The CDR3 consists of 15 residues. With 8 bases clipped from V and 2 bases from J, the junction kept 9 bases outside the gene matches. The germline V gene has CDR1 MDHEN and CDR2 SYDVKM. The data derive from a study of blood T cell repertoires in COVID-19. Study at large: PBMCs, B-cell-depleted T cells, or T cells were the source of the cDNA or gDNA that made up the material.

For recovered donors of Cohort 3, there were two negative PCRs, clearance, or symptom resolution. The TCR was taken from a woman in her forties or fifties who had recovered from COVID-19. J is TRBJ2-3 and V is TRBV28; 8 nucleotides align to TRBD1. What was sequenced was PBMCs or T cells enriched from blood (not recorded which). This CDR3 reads CASHRTGSSTDTQYF. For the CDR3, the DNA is TGTGCCAGCCATCGGACAGGGTCTTCCACAGATACGCAGTATTTT.